This note documents a single TCR beta chain sequence. In the authors' workflow: Reference gene primer amplification in the assay estimated nucleated cell counts. Sequenced by immunoSEQ multiplex PCR; TCRdb stores in-frame clones only, minus some. V, J and clone size were drawn from that table, and D and trimming were deduced from the DNA. The sample lists about 61,000 clones; approximately 86% were seen once. Germline loops: CDR1 MGHDK, CDR2 SYGVNS. The CDR3 spans 15 residues. Trimming removed 2 bases from V and 4 bases from J; junction bases left unmatched: 5. This record belongs to a study of blood T cell repertoires in COVID-19. At the level of the study: The United States, Italy and Spain supplied acute and convalescent COVID-19 samples. The analysed material was cDNA or gDNA that came from T cells, B-cell-depleted T cells, or PBMCs.

V and J are TRBV25-1 and TRBJ2-1; 7 positions agree with TRBD2. This clonotype was obtained from a human donor in a cohort sampled during active COVID-19. Source material: peripheral blood. The CDR3 sequence: CASSETRESYNEQFF. CDR3 DNA sequence: TGTGCCAGCAGTGAAACGCGGGAGAGTTACAATGAGCAGTTCTTC.